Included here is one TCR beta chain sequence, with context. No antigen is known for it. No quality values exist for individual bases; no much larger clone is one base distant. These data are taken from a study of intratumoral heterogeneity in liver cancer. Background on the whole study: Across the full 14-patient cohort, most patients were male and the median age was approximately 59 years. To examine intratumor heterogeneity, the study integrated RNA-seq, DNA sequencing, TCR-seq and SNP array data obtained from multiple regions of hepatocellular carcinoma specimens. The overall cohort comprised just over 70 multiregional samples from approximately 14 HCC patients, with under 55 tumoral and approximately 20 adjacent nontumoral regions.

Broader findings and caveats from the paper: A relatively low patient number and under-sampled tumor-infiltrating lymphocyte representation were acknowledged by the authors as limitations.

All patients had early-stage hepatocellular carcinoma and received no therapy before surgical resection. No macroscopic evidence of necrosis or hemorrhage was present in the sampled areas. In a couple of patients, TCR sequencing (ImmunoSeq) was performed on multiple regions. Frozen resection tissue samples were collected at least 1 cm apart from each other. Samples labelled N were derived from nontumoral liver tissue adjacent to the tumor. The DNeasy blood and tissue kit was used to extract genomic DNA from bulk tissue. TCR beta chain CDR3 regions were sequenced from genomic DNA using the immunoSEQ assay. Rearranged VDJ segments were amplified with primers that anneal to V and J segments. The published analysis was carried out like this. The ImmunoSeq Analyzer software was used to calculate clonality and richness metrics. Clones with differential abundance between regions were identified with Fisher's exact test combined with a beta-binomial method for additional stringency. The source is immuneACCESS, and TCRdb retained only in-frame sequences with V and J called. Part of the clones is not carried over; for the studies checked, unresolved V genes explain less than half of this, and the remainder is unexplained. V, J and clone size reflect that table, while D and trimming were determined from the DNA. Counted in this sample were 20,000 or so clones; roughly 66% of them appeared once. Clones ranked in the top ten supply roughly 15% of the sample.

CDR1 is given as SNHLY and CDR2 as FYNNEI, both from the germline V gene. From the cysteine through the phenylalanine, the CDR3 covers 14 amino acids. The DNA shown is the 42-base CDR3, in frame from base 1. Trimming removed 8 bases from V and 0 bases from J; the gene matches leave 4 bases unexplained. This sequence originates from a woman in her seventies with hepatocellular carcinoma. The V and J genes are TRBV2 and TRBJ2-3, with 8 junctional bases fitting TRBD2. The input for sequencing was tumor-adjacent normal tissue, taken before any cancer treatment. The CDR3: CASRLAPSTDTQYF. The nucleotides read TGTGCCAGCCGACTAGCGCCGAGCACAGATACGCAGTATTTT.